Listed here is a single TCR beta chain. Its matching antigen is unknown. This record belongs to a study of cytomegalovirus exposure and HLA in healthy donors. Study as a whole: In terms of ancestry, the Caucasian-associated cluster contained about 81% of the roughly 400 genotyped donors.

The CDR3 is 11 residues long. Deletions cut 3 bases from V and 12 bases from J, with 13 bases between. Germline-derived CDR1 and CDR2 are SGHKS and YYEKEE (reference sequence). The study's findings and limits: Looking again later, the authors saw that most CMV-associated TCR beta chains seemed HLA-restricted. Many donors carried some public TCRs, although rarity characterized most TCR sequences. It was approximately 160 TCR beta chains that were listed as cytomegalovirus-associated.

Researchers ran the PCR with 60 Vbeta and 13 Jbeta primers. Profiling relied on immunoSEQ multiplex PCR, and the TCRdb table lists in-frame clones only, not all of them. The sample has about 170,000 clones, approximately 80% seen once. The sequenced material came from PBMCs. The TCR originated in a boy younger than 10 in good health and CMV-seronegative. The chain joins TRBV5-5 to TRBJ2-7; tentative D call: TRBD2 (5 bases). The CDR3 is CASSSTDSAYF. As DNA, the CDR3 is TGTGCCAGCAGCTCCACGGACTCCGCGTACTTC.